These 26 T cell receptor beta chains were sequenced from one sample in a study of blood T cell repertoires in COVID-19. Repertoires were generated with immunoSEQ multiplex PCR, while TCRdb's copy carries only in-frame clones and drops some. Among about 99,000 clones listed, 80% to 85% were seen once. Specimen: peripheral blood. The receptors derive from a man between 65 and 85 years old with active or convalescent COVID-19.

This chain connects TRBV28 to TRBJ1-6, with 11 bases lining up with TRBD1. CDR3 length: 15 amino acids. CDR1 and CDR2 from the germline V gene are MDHEN and SYDVKM. Losses at the gene ends were 5 bases for V and 7 bases for J; bases not matched to a gene: 4. This CDR3 is CASSMGQGGNSPLHF. CDR3 coding DNA: TGTGCCAGCAGTATGGGACAGGGGGGGAATTCACCCCTCCACTTT.

The chain carries TRBV5-6 and TRBJ2-7; a possible D gene is TRBD2 (5 bases). The CDR3 runs to 14 residues. The V gene lost 1 base and the J gene lost 3 bases, with 11 bases spanning the gap. Germline lookup yields CDR1 SGHDT and CDR2 YYEEEE. The CDR3 region has the DNA TGTGCCAGCAGCTTGCGGGGTTTCAGCTACGAGCAGTACTTC. Translating gives CASSLRGFSYEQYF.

This clone appeared a few times. The V and J genes are TRBV7-8 and TRBJ2-2, with TRBD1 matching over 7 bases. Germline V gene lookup returns CDR1 SGHVS and CDR2 FQNEAQ. V lost 1 base, J lost 5 bases, and 7 bases stayed unmatched. The CDR3 totals 16 residues. The CDR3 coding sequence is TGTGCCAGCAGCTTAGTGGATCAGGGGGATACCGGGGAGCTGTTTTTT. It encodes CASSLVDQGDTGELFF.

This sequence joins TRBV5-4 and TRBJ1-2, with 12 positions matching TRBD1. The V segment lost 4 bases and the J segment 5 bases; nucleotides outside the gene matches: 18. Germline V CDR1 and CDR2: SGHNT, YYREEE (reference sequence). This CDR3 spans 19 amino acids. The CDR3 DNA reads TGTGCCAGCAGCCCGCCCCAGCCGGGACAGGGGGCGCCGGCTTATGGCTACACCTTC. It specifies CASSPPQPGQGAPAYGYTF.

This clone appeared once. The CDR3 coding sequence is TGTGCCAGCTCACCAGGGAGGGCAGGGGAAGGCAATCAGCCCCAGCATTTT. Its protein is CASSPGRAGEGNQPQHF. V usage is TRBV18 and J usage is TRBJ1-5, with D perhaps TRBD1 (6 bases). CDR1 KGHSH and CDR2 LQKENI come from the germline V gene. This CDR3 has 17 amino acids. The ends were cut back, 2 bases at V and 2 bases at J, with 16 bases in the middle.

The chain joins TRBV5-1 to TRBJ2-1, with 11 bases that match TRBD2. This CDR3 has 17 residues. Trimming took 3 bases from V and 4 from J; bases not matched to a gene: 9. Germline CDR1 SGHRS, CDR2 YFSETQ. CDR3 DNA: TGCGCCAGCAGCTCGGGCCCGACTAGCGGGGCATACAATGAGCAGTTCTTC. Translation: CASSSGPTSGAYNEQFF.

V usage is TRBV3-1 (or the pseudogene TRBV3-2) and J usage is TRBJ2-1, with D unresolved. Germline CDR1 is LGHDT and CDR2 is YNNKEL (reference sequence). V lost 3 bases, J lost 1 base, and 10 bases lay in between. The CDR3 runs to 15 residues. The DNA for the CDR3 is TGTGCCAGCAGCCATCTAACGGGTTCCTACAATGAGCAGTTCTTC. It translates to CASSHLTGSYNEQFF.

The chain has TRBV19 and TRBJ1-5; possible D gene TRBD1, 6 bases. V gave up 4 bases and J gave up 2 bases, with 15 bases separating them. The CDR3 runs to 16 residues. CDR1 is LNHDA, CDR2 SQIVND, per germline (reference sequence). Here the CDR3 DNA reads TGTGCCAGTAGTACTTCCCAGGGGTTGGGCAATCAGCCCCAGCATTTT. Amino acids: CASSTSQGLGNQPQHF. Using reference TRBV19 and TRBJ1-5 for the parts outside the CDR3, the full variable domain is DGGITQSPKYLFRKEGQNVTLSCEQNLNHDAMYWYRQDPGQGLRLIYYSQIVNDFQKGDIAEGYSVSREKKESFPLTVTSAQKNPTAFYLCASSTSQGLGNQPQHFGDGTRLSIL.

This clone was counted a single time. Here the CDR3 reads CASSQEGRVGGYTF. CDR3 nucleotide sequence: TGCGCCAGCAGCCAAGAAGGCAGGGTAGGAGGCTACACCTTC. The chain uses TRBV4-1 and TRBJ1-2, with D possibly TRBD1 on 5 matching bases. The V and J ends lost 0 bases and 8 bases respectively, with 13 bases between them. The CDR3 runs 14 residues. Germline CDR1 reads MGHRA; CDR2 reads YSYEKL.

The CDR3 region is CASSRGGRETQYF. In DNA form, the CDR3 reads TGTGCCAGCAGCCGGGGGGGCCGAGAGACCCAGTACTTC. The rearrangement joins TRBV7-6 to TRBJ2-5; 8 positions agree with TRBD2. CDR1 is SGHVS and CDR2 is FNYEAQ in the germline V gene. This CDR3 comprises 13 residues. J was trimmed by 4 bases and V by 5 bases; bases with no gene match: 3. Looking up the rest from reference TRBV7-6 and TRBJ2-5 gives the full variable domain: GAGVSQSPRYKVTKRGQDVALRCDPISGHVSLYWYRQALGQGPEFLTYFNYEAQQDKSGLPNDRFSAERPEGSISTLTIQRTEQRDSAMYRCASSRGGRETQYFGPGTRLLVL.

The chain is built from TRBV7-2 and TRBJ1-1; TRBD1 aligns across 7 bases. The CDR3 consists of 17 residues. Germline CDR1 SGHTA, CDR2 FQGNSA. V lost 4 bases and J lost 0; bases outside the gene matches: 11. CDR3: CASSSRTGGPVNTEAFF. CDR3 DNA: TGTGCCAGCAGCTCCCGGACAGGCGGGCCTGTGAACACTGAAGCTTTCTTT.

CDR3 in amino acids: CATSAPGGGRSNEQFF. The CDR3, as DNA: TGTGCCACCAGCGCCCCCGGGGGGGGGAGGTCGAATGAGCAGTTCTTC. The chain has TRBV15 and TRBJ2-1; 8 nucleotides match TRBD2. Germline values: CDR1 LNHNV, CDR2 YYDKDF (reference sequence). V gave up 5 bases and J gave up 7 bases; unmatched junction bases: 13. CDR3 length equals 16 residues.

This rearrangement joins TRBV6-2 or TRBV6-3 to TRBJ2-7; D perhaps matches TRBD1 (6 bases). V lost 5 bases to trimming and J lost 3 bases, with 11 bases between them. CDR3 length: 13 amino acids. The germline V gene has CDR1 MNHEY and CDR2 SVGEGT. The CDR3 loop reads CASSPSGVYEQYF. The DNA for the CDR3 is TGTGCCAGCAGTCCCTCAGGGGTCTACGAGCAGTACTTC.

The chain has TRBV12-5 and TRBJ1-2; 7 bases line up with TRBD1. V lost 6 bases to trimming and J lost 3 bases; unmatched junction nucleotides: 4. The CDR3 has 13 amino acids. Germline V CDR1 and CDR2: LGHNT, FRNRAP. As DNA, the CDR3 is TGTGCTAGTGGCCTCACAGGGGACTATGGCTACACCTTC. Amino acid sequence: CASGLTGDYGYTF.

The CDR3 DNA sequence: TGCGCCAGCAGCTTGGGCCTAGCGGGGGCCACAAGCACAGATACGCAGTATTTT. Its translation: CASSLGLAGATSTDTQYF. The V call is TRBV5-1, the J call TRBJ2-3, with 10 bases fitting TRBD2. V lost 0 bases and J lost 0; bases outside the gene matches: 7. Germline CDR1 reads SGHRS; CDR2 reads YFSETQ. CDR3 length equals 18 residues.

The chain joins TRBV4-1 to TRBJ1-5, with D possibly being TRBD1 (6 bases). Per germline, CDR1 MGHRA and CDR2 YSYEKL. This CDR3 has 16 amino acids. V lost 0 bases to trimming and J lost 0 bases, with 9 bases between them. CDR3 protein: CASSQEYRVSNQPQHF. The CDR3 DNA sequence: TGCGCCAGCAGCCAAGAATACAGGGTTAGCAATCAGCCCCAGCATTTT.

The V and J genes are TRBV5-1 and TRBJ2-7; 9 nucleotides line up with TRBD1. Unmatched junction bases numbered 6, after V lost 4 bases and J lost 7 bases. Germline values: CDR1 SGHRS, CDR2 YFSETQ. The CDR3 consists of 13 residues. CDR3 DNA sequence: TGCGCCAGCAGCCCCGGACAGGGGTGGGAGCAGTACTTC. Translation: CASSPGQGWEQYF.

This sequence joins TRBV5-1 and TRBJ1-4; D gene uncertain. There are 15 residues in the CDR3. In germline, CDR1 is SGHRS, CDR2 YFSETQ. V was cut by 4 bases and J by 8 bases, with 18 bases left in between. The CDR3: CASSLEGRSGEKLFF. The CDR3 DNA sequence: TGCGCCAGCAGCCTGGAGGGCCGATCGGGAGAAAAACTGTTTTTT.

This clone came up once. The rearrangement joins TRBV19 to TRBJ2-1, with D perhaps matching TRBD1 (6 bases). V lost 7 bases and J 3 bases, leaving 13 bases between the germline ends. CDR1 is LNHDA and CDR2 is SQIVND in the germline V gene (reference sequence). The CDR3 loop spans 14 amino acids. CDR3 loop: CASMGRGGYNEQFF. CDR3 DNA sequence: TGTGCCAGTATGGGCAGGGGCGGCTACAATGAGCAGTTCTTC. The full variable domain, its missing parts supplied by reference TRBV19 and TRBJ2-1, is DGGITQSPKYLFRKEGQNVTLSCEQNLNHDAMYWYRQDPGQGLRLIYYSQIVNDFQKGDIAEGYSVSREKKESFPLTVTSAQKNPTAFYLCASMGRGGYNEQFFGPGTRLTVL.

The chain links TRBV6-5 to TRBJ1-6; weak D call: TRBD1 (5 bases). This CDR3 has 14 residues. Trimming removed 6 bases from V and 4 bases from J, with 10 bases in between. The germline gives CDR1 MNHEY, CDR2 SVGAGI. CDR3 nucleotide sequence: TGTGCCAGCAGACCCGACAGTTATAATTCACCCCTCCACTTT. Its protein product is CASRPDSYNSPLHF.

This clone was found a few times. The DNA of the CDR3 is TGCAGCGTTTTTTACCTAGCGGGGGGCTCCTACAATGAGCAGTTCTTC. Protein sequence: CSVFYLAGGSYNEQFF. This chain links TRBV29-1 with TRBJ2-1; 11 bases align to TRBD2. The CDR3 has 16 amino acids. Germline values: CDR1 SQVTM, CDR2 ANQGSEA. The V segment lost 5 bases and the J segment 0 bases; nucleotides outside the gene matches: 6.

The rearrangement joins TRBV11-3 to TRBJ2-1; 9 bases align to TRBD1. Germline lookup yields CDR1 SGHNT and CDR2 YENEEA. The CDR3 is 16 residues long. J gave up 4 bases and V 1 base, and 5 bases lay outside the gene matches. The CDR3 region is CASSLAGTGIYNEQFF. In DNA form, the CDR3 reads TGTGCCAGCAGCTTAGCCGGGACAGGGATATACAATGAGCAGTTCTTC.

V is TRBV6-2 or TRBV6-3 and J is TRBJ1-1; D might be TRBD1 (6 bases). The V end was cut by 5 bases, the J end by 2 bases, with 12 bases between. CDR1 is MNHEY, CDR2 SVGEGT, per germline. The CDR3 spans 14 residues. CDR3 residues: CASSLDRSNTEAFF. CDR3 DNA: TGTGCCAGCAGTCTTGACAGGAGCAACACTGAAGCTTTCTTT.

The rearrangement uses TRBV7-2 and TRBJ1-5, with 8 bases lining up with TRBD1. CDR1 and CDR2 from the germline V gene are SGHTA and FQGNSA. The CDR3 is made up of 17 amino acids. V dropped 5 bases and J dropped 0; count of bases not matched to a gene: 9. CDR3 region: CASSLSAGTGSNQPQHF. DNA of the CDR3: TGTGCCAGCAGCCTAAGCGCCGGGACAGGTAGCAATCAGCCCCAGCATTTT.

The chain employs TRBV19 and TRBJ2-1, with a possible D match to TRBD2 (5 bases). The length of the CDR3 is 11 residues. Germline V gene lookup returns CDR1 LNHDA and CDR2 SQIVND (reference sequence). Trimming took off 1 base at V and 10 bases at J, with 5 bases between the two ends. In DNA, the CDR3 is TGTGCCAGTAGTATAGGGAGGGAGCAGTTCTTC. It translates to CASSIGREQFF.

The CDR3 nucleotides read TGTGCCAGCAGCTCGGGAGACAATTACAATGAGCAGTTCTTC. Encoded protein: CASSSGDNYNEQFF. The chain couples TRBV27 to TRBJ2-1; D is perhaps TRBD2 (6 bases). This CDR3 region has 14 residues. Trimming stripped 6 bases from V and 4 bases from J, with 13 bases between. Germline V gene data show CDR1 as MNHEY and CDR2 as SMNVEV (reference sequence).